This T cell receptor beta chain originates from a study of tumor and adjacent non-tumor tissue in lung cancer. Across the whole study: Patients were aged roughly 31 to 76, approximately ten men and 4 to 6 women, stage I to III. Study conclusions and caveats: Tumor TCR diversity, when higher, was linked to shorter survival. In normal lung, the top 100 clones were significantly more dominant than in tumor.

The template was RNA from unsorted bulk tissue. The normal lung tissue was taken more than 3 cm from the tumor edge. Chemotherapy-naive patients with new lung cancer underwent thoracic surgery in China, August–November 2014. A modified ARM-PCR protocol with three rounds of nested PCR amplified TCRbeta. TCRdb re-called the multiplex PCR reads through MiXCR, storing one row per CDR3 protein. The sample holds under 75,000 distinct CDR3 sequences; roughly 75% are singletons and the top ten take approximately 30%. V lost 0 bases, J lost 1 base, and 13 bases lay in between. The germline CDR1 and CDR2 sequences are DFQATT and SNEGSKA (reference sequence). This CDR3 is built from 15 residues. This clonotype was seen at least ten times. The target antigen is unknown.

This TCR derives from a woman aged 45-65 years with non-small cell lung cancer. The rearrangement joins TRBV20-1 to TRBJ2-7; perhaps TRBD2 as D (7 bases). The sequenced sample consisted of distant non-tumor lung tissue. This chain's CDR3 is CSARDSGGLSYEQYF. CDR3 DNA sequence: TGCAGTGCTAGAGACTCCGGGGGGCTTTCCTACGAGCAGTACTTC.